The 24 T cell receptor beta chains in this list originate from one sample, sequenced in a study of T cell changes during pregnancy in multiple sclerosis (dated by TCRdb to between 2018 and 2021). Library construction relied on the immunoSEQ multiplex PCR assay. The immuneACCESS repertoire file appears here via TCRdb, limited to in-frame rearrangements. These files lack a portion of the clones; in checked studies, under half of the deficit traces to unresolved V genes, and the cause of the others is not known. The sample has about 40,000 clones on record, approximately 88% of them singletons. The ten top clones hold roughly 5.6% of the sample. Sequencing was performed on peripheral blood, taken in the first trimester of pregnancy. The receptors originated from a female donor in good health, enrolled as a control in a pregnancy study.

The chain has TRBV5-1 and TRBJ2-7, with D maybe TRBD2 (5 bases). The CDR3 is 15 residues long. V was pared by 4 bases and J by 7 bases, with 21 bases between. Germline values: CDR1 SGHRS, CDR2 YFSETQ. CDR3 residues: CASSSAVRLTGEQYF. The CDR3 DNA is TGCGCCAGCAGCAGTGCGGTCCGTCTAACGGGAGAGCAGTACTTC.

The V and J genes are TRBV7-3 and TRBJ2-2; tentative D call: TRBD1 (5 bases). The CDR3 spans 13 residues. The V gene lost 5 bases and the J gene lost 4 bases, with 8 bases spanning the gap. Per the germline V gene, CDR1 is SGHTA and CDR2 is FQGTGA. The CDR3 sequence: CASSQGVTGELFF. The CDR3 bases are TGTGCCAGCAGCCAAGGGGTCACCGGGGAGCTGTTTTTT.

The V call is TRBV2, the J call TRBJ1-1; 10 positions match TRBD1. CDR3 size: 16 residues. Germline V lookup: CDR1 SNHLY, CDR2 FYNNEI. V lost 5 bases to trimming and J lost 1 base; unmatched junction nucleotides: 7. The DNA of the CDR3 is TGTGCCAGCAGTACACGACAGGGGGCGAAGAACACTGAAGCTTTCTTT. Amino acid sequence: CASSTRQGAKNTEAFF.

V and J are TRBV11-2 and TRBJ2-7, with TRBD2 identical over 7 bases. This CDR3 comprises 15 residues. Germline lookup yields CDR1 SGHAT and CDR2 FQNNGV. V shed 0 bases and J 2 bases; nucleotides not matched to a gene: 4. Here the CDR3 reads CASSLDGEGPYEQYF. In DNA, the CDR3 is TGTGCCAGCAGCTTAGACGGGGAGGGTCCCTACGAGCAGTACTTC.

The rearrangement links TRBV13 to TRBJ2-1; no clear D. CDR3 length: 14 amino acids. In germline, CDR1 is PRHDT, CDR2 FYEKMQ (reference sequence). Trimming removed 5 bases at V and 5 bases at J, with 13 bases between. The CDR3 DNA reads as TGTGCCAGCAGCCCGCGAGGAGCTAACAATGAGCAGTTCTTC. It codes for CASSPRGANNEQFF.

This chain uses TRBV9 with TRBJ2-5; 11 positions match TRBD2. CDR3 length equals 16 residues. V dropped 0 bases and J dropped 5; count of bases not matched to a gene: 6. Germline lookup yields CDR1 SGDLS and CDR2 YYNGEE. This chain's CDR3 is CASSVGLAGGYETQYF. In DNA form, the CDR3 reads TGTGCCAGCAGCGTAGGGCTAGCGGGGGGTTATGAGACCCAGTACTTC.

The genes are TRBV6-5 and TRBJ1-2; 9 bases match TRBD1. Germline V lookup: CDR1 MNHEY, CDR2 SVGAGI. V shed 5 bases and J 7 bases; nucleotides not matched to a gene: 8. The CDR3 is 14 residues long. Written as DNA, the CDR3 is TGTGCCAGCAGTATCGGACAGGGGAACGCTGGCTACACCTTC. Its translation is CASSIGQGNAGYTF.

This clone was picked up a small number of times. The chain is built from TRBV18 and TRBJ1-1; 11 nucleotides line up with TRBD1. The CDR3 extends over 13 amino acids. CDR1 is KGHSH and CDR2 is LQKENI in the germline V gene. V lost 5 bases, J lost 4 bases, and 0 bases stayed unmatched. CDR3 nucleotide sequence: TGTGCCAGCTCAGGGACAGGGGGCACTGAAGCTTTCTTT. Residues: CASSGTGGTEAFF.

This rearrangement joins TRBV4-2 to TRBJ2-1; 10 bases align to TRBD2. Germline values: CDR1 LGHNA, CDR2 YNFKEQ. This CDR3 spans 17 amino acids. V gave up 0 bases and J gave up 4 bases; unmatched junction bases: 6. Here the CDR3 DNA reads TGTGCCAGCAGCCAAGATCCTAGCGGGAGCCTGTACAATGAGCAGTTCTTC. Its translation is CASSQDPSGSLYNEQFF.

The CDR3 DNA follows: TGTGCCAGCAGAAAGGCACAGGGGACTGAAGCTTTCTTT. Translating it yields CASRKAQGTEAFF. This chain links TRBV7-9 with TRBJ1-1, with TRBD1 matching 7 bases. The V gene's germline CDR1 is SEHNR and CDR2 FQNEAQ (reference sequence). The CDR3 covers 13 residues. J was trimmed by 5 bases and V by 6 bases; bases with no gene match: 6.

This chain uses TRBV7-6 with TRBJ2-3; 7 bases are a match to TRBD2. V trimming: 3 bases; J trimming: 0 bases; junction bases outside the gene matches: 3. The CDR3 is made up of 15 amino acids. The germline gives CDR1 SGHVS, CDR2 FNYEAQ. CDR3: CASSFLAASTDTQYF. The CDR3, as DNA: TGTGCCAGCAGCTTCCTAGCGGCTAGCACAGATACGCAGTATTTT. Drawing the rest from reference TRBV7-6 and TRBJ2-3, the complete variable domain is GAGVSQSPRYKVTKRGQDVALRCDPISGHVSLYWYRQALGQGPEFLTYFNYEAQQDKSGLPNDRFSAERPEGSISTLTIQRTEQRDSAMYRCASSFLAASTDTQYFGPGTRLTVL.

The chain has TRBV27 and TRBJ1-2, with TRBD1 identical over 7 bases. The CDR3 length is 15 residues. In germline, CDR1 is MNHEY, CDR2 SMNVEV (reference sequence). Germline trimming cut 6 bases from V and 4 bases from J; bases unmatched to any gene: 11. CDR3 sequence: CASSPRDSFFYGYTF. CDR3 in DNA: TGTGCCAGCAGCCCCCGGGACAGCTTCTTCTATGGCTACACCTTC.

This sequence joins TRBV19 and TRBJ1-6, with 8 bases matching TRBD1. The CDR3 loop spans 14 amino acids. Germline CDR1 and CDR2: LNHDA and SQIVND (reference sequence). V gave up 3 bases and J gave up 9 bases; unmatched junction bases: 4. The CDR3 spells CASSMGQASSPLHF. CDR3 DNA sequence: TGTGCCAGTAGTATGGGACAGGCCTCTTCACCCCTCCACTTT.

This chain joins TRBV5-1 and TRBJ1-2; 9 nucleotides align to TRBD1. The length of the CDR3 is 18 residues. V gave up 0 bases and J gave up 8 bases; unmatched junction bases: 17. The V gene's germline CDR1 is SGHRS and CDR2 YFSETQ. The CDR3 sequence is CASSLAMGSTGQGSGYTF. CDR3 DNA sequence: TGCGCCAGCAGCTTGGCCATGGGATCAACGGGACAGGGATCCGGCTACACCTTC.

This clone was counted once. The chain has TRBV2 and TRBJ1-5; 9 positions match TRBD1. The germline V gene has CDR1 SNHLY and CDR2 FYNNEI. CDR3 length: 15 residues. V lost 7 bases and J lost 2; bases outside the gene matches: 6. For the CDR3, the DNA is TGTGCCAGCAAGGACAGGGGAGGCGGCAATCAGCCCCAGCATTTT. Translated: CASKDRGGGNQPQHF.

The DNA of the CDR3 is TGTGCCAGCAGCTCCGAGAATAGAGGTTCCTACAATGAGCAGTTCTTC. This gives the protein CASSSENRGSYNEQFF. The V and J genes are TRBV5-6 and TRBJ2-1; D not certain. Germline V gives CDR1 SGHDT, CDR2 YYEEEE. This CDR3 comprises 16 residues. Trimming stripped 3 bases from V and 1 base from J, with 14 bases between.

The rearrangement joins TRBV30 to TRBJ1-6; the D is unclear. The CDR3 contains 16 residues. The germline CDR1 and CDR2 sequences are GTSNPN and SVGIG (reference sequence). Trimming took off 4 bases at V and 7 bases at J, with 20 bases between the two ends. The chain's CDR3 is CAWTRRIGPGNSPLHF. The CDR3 DNA sequence: TGTGCCTGGACTCGTCGGATTGGACCGGGAAATTCACCCCTCCACTTT.

The chain employs TRBV5-1 and TRBJ2-7; TRBD2 matches 15 bases. The V gene's germline CDR1 is SGHRS and CDR2 YFSETQ. The junction had 6 bases not matched to a gene; V was cut back by 4 bases and J by 4 bases. The CDR3 totals 16 residues. As DNA, the CDR3 is TGCGCCAGCAGCGCAGGACTAGCGGGAGGGCGATACGAGCAGTACTTC. It codes for CASSAGLAGGRYEQYF.

The rearrangement links TRBV4-2 to TRBJ1-2, with TRBD1 as a possible D gene (6 bases). Germline values: CDR1 LGHNA, CDR2 YNFKEQ. V shed 0 bases and J shed 6 bases, with 26 bases lying between them. The CDR3 contains 19 residues. In DNA, the CDR3 is TGTGCCAGCAGCCAAGATGAAGGTATGCCAGGGGTTTGGGATCATGGCTACACCTTC. This encodes CASSQDEGMPGVWDHGYTF.

This clone was found many times. V and J are TRBV6-4 and TRBJ2-2, with 10 bases aligning to TRBD2. Per the germline V gene, CDR1 is MRHNA and CDR2 is SNTAGT. Trimming at V came to 6 bases and at J to 3 bases, leaving 7 bases not matched to a gene. This CDR3 spans 16 amino acids. Here the CDR3 DNA reads TGTGCCAGCAGCACCAGCGGGGGGGATCACACCGGGGAGCTGTTTTTT. Amino acids: CASSTSGGDHTGELFF.

This chain connects TRBV27 to TRBJ2-2, with D possibly matching TRBD2 (5 bases). This CDR3 spans 16 amino acids. The V end lost 5 bases, the J end lost 2 bases, and 15 bases lay between the germline ends. The germline CDR1 and CDR2 sequences are MNHEY and SMNVEV (reference sequence). The CDR3 protein is CASSPLGGLNTGELFF. The CDR3 DNA follows: TGTGCCAGCAGTCCACTAGGAGGACTCAACACCGGGGAGCTGTTTTTT.

This chain uses TRBV27 with TRBJ2-3; 11 bases match TRBD2. Unmatched junction bases numbered 6, after V lost 5 bases and J lost 2 bases. From germline, CDR1 is MNHEY and CDR2 SMNVEV (reference sequence). This CDR3 has 16 amino acids. As DNA, the CDR3 is TGTGCCAGCAGTCCCAGACTAGCGGGGATCACAGATACGCAGTATTTT. It is translated as CASSPRLAGITDTQYF.

The chain joins TRBV2 to TRBJ1-2, with D maybe TRBD1 (6 bases). Per the germline V gene, CDR1 is SNHLY and CDR2 is FYNNEI. Between the trimmed V and J ends, which lost 2 bases and 5 bases, there was a span of 15 bases. The CDR3 spans 15 residues. The CDR3 protein is CASSERRPQGYGYTF. The CDR3 nucleotides read TGTGCCAGCAGTGAACGGAGGCCTCAGGGGTATGGCTACACCTTC.

The CDR3 nucleotides read TGTGCCAGCTCACCATGGGACAGGGAGAATGGCTACACCTTC. It codes for CASSPWDRENGYTF. The chain carries TRBV18 and TRBJ1-2, with TRBD1 matching 9 bases. J gave up 6 bases and V 2 bases, and 4 bases lay outside the gene matches. This CDR3 spans 14 amino acids. Germline loops: CDR1 KGHSH, CDR2 LQKENI.